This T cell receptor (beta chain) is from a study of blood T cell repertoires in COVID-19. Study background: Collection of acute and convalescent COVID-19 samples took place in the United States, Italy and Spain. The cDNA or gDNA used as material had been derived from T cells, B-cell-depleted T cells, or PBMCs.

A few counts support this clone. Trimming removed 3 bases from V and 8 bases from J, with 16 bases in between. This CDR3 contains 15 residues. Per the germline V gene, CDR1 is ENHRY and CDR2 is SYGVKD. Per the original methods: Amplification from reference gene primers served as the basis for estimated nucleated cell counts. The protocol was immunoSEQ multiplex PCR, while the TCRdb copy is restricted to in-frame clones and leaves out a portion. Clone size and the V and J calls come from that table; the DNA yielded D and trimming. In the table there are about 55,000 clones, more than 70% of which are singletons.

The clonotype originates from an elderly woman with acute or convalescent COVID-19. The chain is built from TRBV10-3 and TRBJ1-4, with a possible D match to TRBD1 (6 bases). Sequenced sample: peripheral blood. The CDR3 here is CAISETGSRDEKLFF. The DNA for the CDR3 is TGTGCCATCAGTGAAACAGGGAGCCGCGACGAAAAACTGTTTTTT.